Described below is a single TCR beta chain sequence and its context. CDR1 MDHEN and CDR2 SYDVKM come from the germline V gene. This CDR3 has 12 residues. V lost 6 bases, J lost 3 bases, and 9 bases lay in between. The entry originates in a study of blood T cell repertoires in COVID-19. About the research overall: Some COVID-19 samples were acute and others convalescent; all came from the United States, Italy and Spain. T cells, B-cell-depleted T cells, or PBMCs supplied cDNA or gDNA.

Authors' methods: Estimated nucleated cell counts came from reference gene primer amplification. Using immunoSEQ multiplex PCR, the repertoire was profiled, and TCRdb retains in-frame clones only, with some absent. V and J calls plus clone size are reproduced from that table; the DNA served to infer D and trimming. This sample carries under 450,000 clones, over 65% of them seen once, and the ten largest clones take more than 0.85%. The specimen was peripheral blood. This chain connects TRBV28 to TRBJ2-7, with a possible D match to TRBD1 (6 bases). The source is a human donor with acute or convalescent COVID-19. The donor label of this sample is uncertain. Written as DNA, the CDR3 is TGTGCCAGCAGCTTACAGGGCTACGAGCAGTACTTC. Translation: CASSLQGYEQYF.